One sample yielded the 30 T cell receptor beta chains listed below, sequenced in a study of naive and memory T cell subsets. The beta constant-region primer was an equimolar mix of two oligonucleotides covering TRBC1 and TRBC2. Via MiXCR, TCRdb re-called the UMI-ligation and nested PCR reads, giving one row per CDR3 protein. The table shows 84,000 or so distinct CDR3 sequences, with around 6.5% occurring only once. The sample comprised central memory CD4+ T cells from blood. These receptors all come from a human donor in good health.

The genes are TRBV30 and TRBJ2-1, with D perhaps assigned TRBD1 or TRBD2 (5 bases each). The CDR3 totals 13 residues. With 4 bases removed from V and 4 bases from J, the gap between germline ends came to 11 bases. Per the germline V gene, CDR1 is GTSNPN and CDR2 is SVGIG (reference sequence). The CDR3 spells CAWNRDVYNEQFF. In nucleotides, the CDR3 is TGTGCCTGGAATCGGGACGTTTACAATGAGCAGTTCTTC.

This clonotype has ten or more counts. This chain uses TRBV5-6 with TRBJ2-3; possible D gene TRBD2, 5 bases. The germline V gene has CDR1 SGHDT and CDR2 YYEEEE. The CDR3 loop spans 13 amino acids. Trimming left V 1 base short and J 6 bases short, with 9 bases between. CDR3 in DNA: TGTGCCAGCAGCTTGAGACCGGGGGATACGCAGTATTTT. Translating gives CASSLRPGDTQYF.

V and J are TRBV14 and TRBJ2-3; D is perhaps TRBD2 (6 bases). The CDR3 spans 19 residues. Trimming pared 0 bases from V and 0 bases from J, leaving 19 bases between. The germline gives CDR1 SGHDN, CDR2 FVKESK. The DNA of the CDR3 is TGTGCCAGCAGCCAAGATACCTACTATCGGGGGTGGAGCACAGATACGCAGTATTTT. Amino acids: CASSQDTYYRGWSTDTQYF.

By share, this clonotype counts as medium-sized. This chain connects TRBV20-1 to TRBJ1-1; D remains ambiguous. The CDR3 runs to 19 residues. Looked up from germline, CDR1 is DFQATT and CDR2 is SNEGSKA (reference sequence). V gave up 1 base and J gave up 4 bases, with 28 bases separating them. DNA for the CDR3: TGCAGTGCTAGAGGGCGCCTCGGACGACAATTCGGAGGAGGCACTGAAGCTTTCTTT. The encoded protein is CSARGRLGRQFGGGTEAFF.

This clonotype was counted a few times. V and J are TRBV6-2 or TRBV6-3 and TRBJ2-1, with 11 nucleotides matching TRBD2. The V and J ends lost 4 bases and 7 bases, in that order; junction bases with no gene match: 12. The germline CDR1 and CDR2 sequences are MNHEY and SVGEGT. This CDR3 is built from 17 residues. In DNA form, the CDR3 reads TGTGCCAGCAGTTCCTATCTCCTAGCGGGAGGCCTTAATGAGCAGTTCTTC. It yields the protein CASSSYLLAGGLNEQFF.

The V call is TRBV28, the J call TRBJ2-2; D is perhaps TRBD1 or TRBD2 (5 bases each). This CDR3 has 15 residues. V was shortened by 5 bases and J by 4 bases, with 14 bases between the two germline ends. Looked up from germline, CDR1 is MDHEN and CDR2 is SYDVKM. CDR3 region: CASSLAGTTTGELFF. In nucleotides, the CDR3 is TGTGCCAGCAGTCTCGCCGGGACCACCACCGGGGAGCTGTTTTTT.

Ten or more counts support this clonotype. The chain employs TRBV3-1 and TRBJ1-1; D is unclear. V lost 1 base, J lost 7 bases, and 13 bases lay in between. Germline CDR1 and CDR2: LGHDT and YNNKEL (reference sequence). The CDR3 spans 14 residues. The CDR3 loop reads CASSQAQGWGEAFF. The DNA of the CDR3 is TGTGCCAGCAGCCAAGCGCAAGGGTGGGGTGAAGCTTTCTTT.

This clonotype was seen ten or more times. The V gene is TRBV4-3, the J gene TRBJ2-1; maybe TRBD2 (5 bases). V lost 0 bases and J lost 9, with 12 bases in between. The CDR3 spans 14 residues. The germline V gene encodes CDR1 LGHNA and CDR2 YSLEER. CDR3 amino acids: CASSQDLAPSEQFF. CDR3 nucleotide sequence: TGCGCCAGCAGCCAAGATTTAGCGCCGAGTGAGCAGTTCTTC.

The J gene is TRBJ2-1, the V gene TRBV7-2, with D possibly matching TRBD2 (6 bases). V dropped 5 bases and J dropped 2 bases, with 10 bases sitting between them. Germline CDR1 reads SGHTA; CDR2 reads FQGNSA. The CDR3 spans 14 residues. CDR3 sequence reads: CASSGGFAYNEQFF. CDR3 nucleotide sequence: TGTGCCAGCAGCGGGGGGTTTGCCTACAATGAGCAGTTCTTC.

In this sample, this clonotype turned up many times. This rearrangement joins TRBV3-1 to TRBJ1-2; D uncertain. The CDR3 is 13 amino acids. The germline V gene has CDR1 LGHDT and CDR2 YNNKEL (reference sequence). The V end lost 3 bases, the J end lost 2 bases, and 7 bases lay between the germline ends. The CDR3 protein is CASSQDGNYGYTF. In nucleotides, the CDR3 is TGTGCCAGCAGCCAGGACGGAAACTATGGCTACACCTTC.

This clonotype was counted many times. In DNA, the CDR3 is TGCAGTGCTAGGGGCCTATTGCCAGATACGCAGTATTTT. This encodes CSARGLLPDTQYF. The V gene is TRBV20-1, the J gene TRBJ2-3; D ambiguous. Germline V gene lookup returns CDR1 DFQATT and CDR2 SNEGSKA (reference sequence). There are 13 residues in the CDR3. The V gene lost 3 bases and the J gene lost 4 bases, with 11 bases spanning the gap.

As to this clonotype: Possible read error: a much larger clone is one base away. This CDR3 is missing its conserved last phenylalanine or tryptophan, likely due to a read error. The chain's CDR3 is CASSQAVDIPEDTQYS. In nucleotides, the CDR3 is TGCGCCAGCAGCCAAGCTGTTGACATCCCGGAGGATACGCAGTATTCT. The genes are TRBV4-1 and TRBJ2-3, with no clear D. Germline V gene sequence: CDR1 MGHRA, CDR2 YSYEKL. The CDR3 sequence is 16 residues long. V was clipped by 1 base and J by 6 bases, with 17 bases between them.

The V call is TRBV29-1, the J call TRBJ2-1; TRBD2 agrees at 7 bases. CDR3 length: 14 amino acids. The J segment lost 2 bases and the V segment lost 8 bases, leaving 9 bases of the junction unmatched. CDR1 and CDR2 from the germline V gene are SQVTM and ANQGSEA. The CDR3 coding sequence is TGCAGCACTGTTGGCGGGAGAACCTACAATGAGCAGTTCTTC. The encoded protein is CSTVGGRTYNEQFF.

The chain uses TRBV14 and TRBJ1-3; D is undetermined. V was shortened by 6 bases and J by 4 bases, with 4 bases between the two germline ends. The CDR3 loop spans 11 amino acids. Germline V gene sequence: CDR1 SGHDN, CDR2 FVKESK. CDR3 coding DNA: TGTGCCAGCAGTTGGGGAAACACCATATATTTT. It specifies CASSWGNTIYF.

This clonotype was seen ten or more times. The V call is TRBV10-3, the J call TRBJ2-3; D remains ambiguous. CDR1 and CDR2 (germline): ENHRY, SYGVKD. This CDR3 contains 16 residues. Deletions cut 5 bases from V and 4 bases from J, with 19 bases between. CDR3 DNA: TGTGCCATCAGTCTAGAGGTCATGTCAATGGCAGATACGCAGTATTTT. Protein product: CAISLEVMSMADTQYF.

This clonotype was recorded a few times. The J gene is TRBJ2-1, the V gene TRBV20-1; D assignment may be TRBD1 or TRBD2 (5 bases each). In germline, CDR1 is DFQATT, CDR2 SNEGSKA (reference sequence). The CDR3 runs to 11 residues. CDR3: CRARGDNEQFF. Here the CDR3 DNA reads TGCAGGGCGCGAGGGGACAATGAGCAGTTCTTC.

This rearrangement joins TRBV30 to TRBJ2-7, with D unresolved. Looked up from germline, CDR1 is GTSNPN and CDR2 is SVGIG (reference sequence). Between the trimmed V and J ends, which lost 2 bases and 3 bases, there was a span of 8 bases. CDR3 length equals 12 residues. The CDR3 loop is CAWSPSSYEQYF. CDR3 nucleotide sequence: TGTGCCTGGAGTCCTTCGAGCTACGAGCAGTACTTC.

The sample holds many counts of this clonotype. The chain couples TRBV6-2 or TRBV6-3 to TRBJ1-2; D unclear. The CDR3 consists of 12 residues. Trimming pared 8 bases from V and 3 bases from J, leaving 10 bases between. Germline CDR1 is MNHEY and CDR2 is SVGEGT. CDR3 residues: CASAPGYYGYTF. CDR3 DNA sequence: TGTGCCAGCGCCCCAGGCTACTATGGCTACACCTTC.

This clonotype was picked up many times. V is TRBV4-3 and J is TRBJ1-5; D is undetermined. V was pared by 3 bases and J by 6 bases, with 9 bases between. CDR3 length equals 13 residues. The V gene's germline CDR1 is LGHNA and CDR2 YSLEER. The CDR3 nucleotides read TGCGCCAGCAGCCAGTCCCTAGGTCAGCCCCAGCATTTT. Its translation is CASSQSLGQPQHF.

Many counts were recorded for this clonotype. The V gene is TRBV24-1, the J gene TRBJ1-5; TRBD1 is a possible D gene (5 bases). In germline, CDR1 is KGHDR, CDR2 SFDVKD. Deletions cut 4 bases from V and 4 bases from J, with 10 bases between. The CDR3 contains 14 residues. The DNA of the CDR3 is TGTGCCACCAGTGACCCGACAGAAAATCAGCCCCAGCATTTT. It translates to CATSDPTENQPQHF.

This clonotype was recorded many times. The CDR3 region is CASSSTGAPGEAFF. The CDR3 DNA is TGTGCCAGCAGCTCCACAGGGGCCCCCGGTGAAGCTTTCTTT. V and J are TRBV7-3 and TRBJ1-1, with 7 nucleotides matching TRBD1. The germline V gene has CDR1 SGHTA and CDR2 FQGTGA. The CDR3 is made up of 14 amino acids. Trimming cost V 4 bases and J 7 bases; bases outside gene matches: 9.

This clonotype has at least ten counts. The chain uses TRBV29-1 and TRBJ2-3; D not resolved. Germline CDR1 and CDR2: SQVTM and ANQGSEA. Trimming removed 6 bases at V and 0 bases at J, with 16 bases between. The CDR3 contains 15 residues. The CDR3 nucleotides are TGCAGCGTCGCCGGGTCGACCTCTAGCACAGATACGCAGTATTTT. As protein: CSVAGSTSSTDTQYF.

This clonotype turned up a few times. The chain combines TRBV24-1 with TRBJ2-2; 7 positions match TRBD1. The CDR3 has 14 amino acids. Germline V gives CDR1 KGHDR, CDR2 SFDVKD. The ends lost 9 bases at V and 2 bases at J; junction bases unmatched: 5. The chain's CDR3 is CATAGTVNTGELFF. DNA for the CDR3: TGTGCCACCGCCGGGACAGTCAACACCGGGGAGCTGTTTTTT.

The V call is TRBV12-3 or TRBV12-4, the J call TRBJ2-7; a possible D gene is TRBD1 (5 bases). The ends were cut back, 8 bases at V and 1 base at J, with 18 bases in the middle. This CDR3 is 15 amino acids long. Here the CDR3 reads CASAMGRGASYEQYF. The CDR3 coding sequence is TGTGCCAGCGCCATGGGGCGTGGAGCTTCCTACGAGCAGTACTTC.

This clonotype was counted between two and nine times. The chain is built from TRBV18 and TRBJ2-2, with TRBD2 as a possible D gene (5 bases). The CDR3 is 12 amino acids. Germline loops: CDR1 KGHSH, CDR2 LQKENI. V was cut by 6 bases and J by 5 bases, with 7 bases left in between. The CDR3 sequence is CASSRETGELFF. CDR3 sequence (DNA): TGTGCCAGCTCTAGGGAGACCGGGGAGCTGTTTTTT.

This clonotype has just a few counts. The chain links TRBV25-1 to TRBJ2-7; no firm D call. The germline V gene encodes CDR1 MGHDK and CDR2 SYGVNS. CDR3 length: 13 residues. Trimming cost V 3 bases and J 2 bases, with 8 bases left between them. The CDR3 is CASSDAATYEQYF. CDR3 DNA: TGTGCCAGCAGTGACGCTGCTACCTACGAGCAGTACTTC.

This rearrangement joins TRBV7-2 to TRBJ2-5; a weak D match, TRBD2 (5 bases). Germline loops: CDR1 SGHTA, CDR2 FQGNSA. V was pared by 4 bases and J by 5 bases, with 11 bases between. The length of the CDR3 is 13 residues. Here the CDR3 reads CASSSPGVETQYF. CDR3 bases: TGTGCCAGCAGCTCCCCCGGGGTGGAGACCCAGTACTTC.

There are many counts of this clonotype. The chain is built from TRBV20-1 and TRBJ2-7; 8 nucleotides align to TRBD2. The CDR3 extends over 12 amino acids. The V gene end was trimmed by 6 bases and the J gene end by 7 bases; junction bases not matched to a gene: 8. Germline V CDR1 and CDR2: DFQATT, SNEGSKA (reference sequence). The CDR3, as DNA: TGCAGTGCCAGTAGCGGGGCGGGGGAGCAGTACTTC. Translation gives CSASSGAGEQYF.

V usage is TRBV29-1 and J usage is TRBJ1-3; D call uncertain. Germline V gene data show CDR1 as SQVTM and CDR2 as ANQGSEA. V gave up 4 bases and J gave up 3 bases, with 7 bases separating them. The length of the CDR3 is 12 residues. The CDR3 DNA sequence: TGCAGCGTTGGGTGGGTTGGAAACACCATATATTTT. Amino acid sequence: CSVGWVGNTIYF.

This clonotype was found many times. The J gene is TRBJ1-1, the V gene TRBV29-1; TRBD1 agrees at 7 bases. This CDR3 region has 14 residues. V gave up 6 bases and J gave up 0 bases; unmatched junction bases: 7. The germline V gene has CDR1 SQVTM and CDR2 ANQGSEA. CDR3 bases: TGCAGCGTCGTATGGGGACAGCTGAACACTGAAGCTTTCTTT. Its translation: CSVVWGQLNTEAFF.